Presented here are 30 T cell receptor beta chains from one specimen sequenced in a study of T-cell reconstitution after alpha-beta-depleted transplantation in children. Unique molecular identifiers were incorporated into the prepared TCRbeta library. MiXCR was run by TCRdb on the PCR reads, yielding one entry per CDR3 protein. The table lists hundreds of thousands of distinct CDR3 sequences, 16% of them singletons. Source: PBMCs from the stem cell graft donor, taken from the stem cell graft. The receptors stem from a human donor who donated a stem cell graft to a child with acute myeloid leukemia.

The genes are TRBV3-1 and TRBJ2-7; D unresolved. Germline V gene data show CDR1 as LGHDT and CDR2 as YNNKEL (reference sequence). Trimming left V 10 bases short and J 2 bases short, with 15 bases between. The CDR3 is made up of 13 amino acids. CDR3 sequence: CATARAAAYEQYF. The DNA of the CDR3 is TGTGCCACCGCCCGGGCGGCGGCCTACGAGCAGTACTTC.

A few counts support this clonotype. The chain joins TRBV4-2 to TRBJ1-5; no clear D gene. CDR3 length: 15 amino acids. The V end was cut by 0 bases, the J end by 3 bases, with 9 bases between. The germline gives CDR1 LGHNA, CDR2 YNFKEQ. As DNA, the CDR3 is TGTGCCAGCAGCCAAGAGCAAGATTACAATCAGCCCCAGCATTTT. Translation gives CASSQEQDYNQPQHF.

The chain recombines TRBV12-3 or TRBV12-4 with TRBJ1-1, with a tentative D call TRBD1 (6 bases). Trimming took 6 bases from V and 7 from J, leaving 15 bases between them. This CDR3 has 13 residues. The CDR3 region is CASRPQGPLEAFF. The DNA for the CDR3 is TGTGCCAGCAGACCCCAGGGGCCTCTTGAAGCTTTCTTT.

Of note for this clonotype: A much larger clone differs from this one at a single base, so this may be a read error. The rearrangement joins TRBV20-1 to TRBJ1-1, with D hard to call. Trimming left V 6 bases short and J 4 bases short, with 15 bases between. Germline CDR1 and CDR2: DFQATT and SNEGSKA (reference sequence). The CDR3 totals 13 residues. DNA of the CDR3: TGCAGTGCAGATCAAGGACGCGGCACTGAAGCTTTCTTT. As protein: CSADQGRGTEAFF.

A few counts support this clonotype. This chain links TRBV24-1 with TRBJ2-1; D possibly corresponds to TRBD2 (7 bases). Deletions cut 2 bases from V and 2 bases from J, with 12 bases between. CDR3 length: 16 residues. Germline lookup yields CDR1 KGHDR and CDR2 SFDVKD. The CDR3 loop reads CATSDSVGGPYNEQFF. In DNA, the CDR3 is TGTGCCACCAGTGATTCTGTGGGGGGGCCCTACAATGAGCAGTTCTTC.

This clonotype has more than one count but fewer than ten. The chain recombines TRBV11-3 with TRBJ2-1; the match to TRBD2 covers 10 bases. From germline, CDR1 is SGHNT and CDR2 YENEEA. Unmatched junction bases numbered 9, after V lost 5 bases and J lost 5 bases. The CDR3 is 16 residues long. This CDR3 reads CASSARTSGYHNEQFF. Written as DNA, the CDR3 is TGTGCCAGCAGCGCAAGGACTAGCGGATACCACAATGAGCAGTTCTTC.

This clonotype was picked up a small number of times. This sequence joins TRBV7-3 and TRBJ1-2; 7 positions match TRBD1. The CDR3 covers 17 residues. Germline V gene lookup returns CDR1 SGHTA and CDR2 FQGTGA. J lost 2 bases, V lost 0 bases, and 9 bases had no gene match. The CDR3 spells CASSLTARQGANYGYTF. CDR3 nucleotide sequence: TGTGCCAGCAGCTTAACCGCCCGACAGGGCGCAAACTATGGCTACACCTTC.

The chain is built from TRBV4-3 and TRBJ2-1; D is ambiguous. The CDR3 has 17 amino acids. The V gene lost 0 bases and the J gene lost 1 base, with 13 bases spanning the gap. CDR1 LGHNA and CDR2 YSLEER come from the germline V gene. The CDR3 is CASSQDMADASYNEQFF. DNA for the CDR3: TGCGCCAGCAGCCAAGATATGGCTGACGCGTCCTACAATGAGCAGTTCTTC.

This clonotype was detected a few times. The J gene is TRBJ1-1, the V gene TRBV6-5, with TRBD1 matching over 7 bases. Germline CDR1 reads MNHEY; CDR2 reads SVGAGI. This CDR3 has 15 amino acids. With 0 bases clipped from V and 6 bases from J, the junction kept 7 bases outside the gene matches. Written as DNA, the CDR3 is TGTGCCAGCAGTTACTCGAGGCAGGGGGGACCTGAAGCTTTCTTT. Translated: CASSYSRQGGPEAFF.

This clonotype was picked up many times. This chain links TRBV29-1 with TRBJ1-5; no reliable D call. Germline CDR1 reads SQVTM; CDR2 reads ANQGSEA. V was cut by 5 bases and J by 3 bases, with 11 bases left in between. This CDR3 contains 13 residues. For the CDR3, the DNA is TGCAGCGTTTGTTGGGCAGCCAATCAGCCCCAGCATTTT. Its protein product is CSVCWAANQPQHF.

As for this clonotype: The junction shows a germline mismatch at one end, possibly a read error. The V gene is TRBV5-7, the J gene TRBJ2-1; D gene unclear. TRBV5-7 is treated as an ORF (open reading frame) with a function not yet certain. CDR3 length: 12 amino acids. The CDR3 coding sequence is TGTGCCAGCAGCTTGAGGGTCAATGACCAGTTCTTC. Translation gives CASSLRVNDQFF.

This clonotype came up a few times. V is TRBV5-5 and J is TRBJ1-5, with 9 bases matching TRBD1. There are 16 residues in the CDR3. The germline V gene has CDR1 SGHKS and CDR2 YYEKEE (reference sequence). After removal of 4 bases from V and 2 bases from J, the junction contained 7 bases not matched to a gene. The CDR3 DNA sequence: TGTGCCAGCAGCCCAGGGACAGGGAGCGGCAATCAGCCCCAGCATTTT. The encoded protein is CASSPGTGSGNQPQHF. Full variable domain (remainder filled in from reference TRBV5-5 and TRBJ1-5): DAGVTQSPTHLIKTRGQQVTLRCSPISGHKSVSWYQQVLGQGPQFIFQYYEKEERGRGNFPDRFSARQFPNYSSELNVNALLLGDSALYLCASSPGTGSGNQPQHFGDGTRLSIL.

The CDR3 DNA reads TGTGCCAGCAGTTCTCGGGCAGGGGGATTATTTTACAATGAGCAGTTCTTC. Its translation is CASSSRAGGLFYNEQFF. The rearrangement uses TRBV27 and TRBJ2-1; 7 nucleotides match TRBD1. The CDR3 extends over 17 amino acids. The V gene's germline CDR1 is MNHEY and CDR2 SMNVEV (reference sequence). Trimming removed 4 bases from V and 4 bases from J; junction bases left unmatched: 13.

Written as DNA, the CDR3 is TGCGCCAGCAGCCAAGAATCGACCACTGAAGCTTTCTTT. Protein sequence: CASSQESTTEAFF. V usage is TRBV4-3 and J usage is TRBJ1-1, with unresolved D. The germline V and J ends were trimmed by 0 bases and 4 bases, with 6 bases remaining between them. CDR1 and CDR2 (germline): LGHNA, YSLEER. The CDR3 is 13 residues long.

V and J are TRBV7-9 and TRBJ1-2; no firm D call. This CDR3 contains 16 residues. Germline-derived CDR1 and CDR2 are SEHNR and FQNEAQ (reference sequence). V lost 4 bases to trimming and J lost 4 bases, with 19 bases between them. Here the CDR3 DNA reads TGTGCCAGCAGCTCAGATGAGGACTACCATACCTATGGCTACACCTTC. Protein product: CASSSDEDYHTYGYTF. The whole variable domain, filled in from reference TRBV7-9 and TRBJ1-2, reads DTGVSQNPRHKITKRGQNVTFRCDPISEHNRLYWYRQTLGQGPEFLTYFQNEAQLEKSRLLSDRFSAERPKGSFSTLEIQRTEQGDSAMYLCASSSDEDYHTYGYTFGSGTRLTVV.

This chain links TRBV7-8 with TRBJ2-7, with D possibly being TRBD2 (5 bases). Germline V lookup: CDR1 SGHVS, CDR2 FQNEAQ. Trimming stripped 3 bases from V and 3 bases from J, with 9 bases between. The CDR3 totals 13 residues. CDR3 in DNA: TGTGCCAGCAGCTTGAGGGTACTCTACGAGCAGTACGTC. It encodes CASSLRVLYEQYV.

The chain recombines TRBV5-1 with TRBJ2-2, with 8 bases that match TRBD2. CDR1 and CDR2 (germline): SGHRS, YFSETQ. The CDR3 is 15 residues long. The ends lost 3 bases at V and 0 bases at J; junction bases unmatched: 1. Here the CDR3 reads CASSSTSANTGELFF. CDR3 coding DNA: TGCGCCAGCAGCTCGACTAGCGCGAACACCGGGGAGCTGTTTTTT.

This clonotype was observed a handful of times. The chain joins TRBV5-1 to TRBJ2-7, with 8 nucleotides matching TRBD1. The CDR3 contains 12 residues. Germline V gives CDR1 SGHRS, CDR2 YFSETQ. V was pared by 7 bases and J by 5 bases, with 5 bases of the junction left unmatched. CDR3 DNA sequence: TGCGCCAGCGGCGACAGGGGAGACGAGCAGTACTTC. It specifies CASGDRGDEQYF.

This clonotype was observed a handful of times. The rearrangement uses TRBV12-3 or TRBV12-4 and TRBJ1-2; D call uncertain. The CDR3 has 12 amino acids. V lost 6 bases and J lost 8, with 13 bases in between. Here the CDR3 reads CASRVRSGGYTF. The CDR3 nucleotides read TGTGCCAGCAGGGTGAGGAGTGGAGGCTACACCTTC.

This clonotype showed up just a few times. V is TRBV7-9 and J is TRBJ2-2, with TRBD1 matching over 7 bases. The CDR3 is 17 amino acids. Unmatched junction bases numbered 10, after V lost 2 bases and J lost 4 bases. Per the germline V gene, CDR1 is SEHNR and CDR2 is FQNEAQ (reference sequence). The CDR3 loop reads CASSLRADRVSTGELFF. The CDR3 region has the DNA TGTGCCAGCAGCTTACGGGCTGACAGGGTATCCACCGGGGAGCTGTTTTTT.

This chain's CDR3 is CASSFYRSSGANVLTF. CDR3 bases: TGTGCCAGCAGTTTCTATCGATCGTCTGGGGCCAACGTCCTGACTTTC. The rearrangement uses TRBV28 and TRBJ2-6; D gene ambiguous. The ends were cut back, 3 bases at V and 1 base at J, with 10 bases in the middle. Germline CDR1 and CDR2: MDHEN and SYDVKM. This CDR3 spans 16 amino acids.

The V and J genes are TRBV5-1 and TRBJ2-1; D unresolved. Trimming removed 0 bases from V and 9 bases from J, with 13 bases in between. Germline lookup yields CDR1 SGHRS and CDR2 YFSETQ. The CDR3 covers 14 residues. CDR3 bases: TGCGCCAGCAGCTTGGATATAGAGTCCGGTGAGCAGTTCTTC. Amino acids: CASSLDIESGEQFF.

This clonotype came up many times. This chain uses TRBV5-1 with TRBJ1-2, with 11 positions matching TRBD1. In germline, CDR1 is SGHRS, CDR2 YFSETQ. This CDR3 contains 16 residues. Germline trimming cut 4 bases from V and 3 bases from J; bases unmatched to any gene: 8. The CDR3 DNA follows: TGCGCCAGCAGCCAAAGGACAGGGGGCGCAGACTATGGCTACACCTTC. It codes for CASSQRTGGADYGYTF.

At least ten counts were recorded for this clonotype. V and J are TRBV12-3 or TRBV12-4 and TRBJ2-5; 11 nucleotides agree with TRBD2. Losses at the gene ends were 3 bases for V and 5 bases for J; bases not matched to a gene: 5. The CDR3 runs 15 residues. In nucleotides, the CDR3 is TGTGCCAGCAGTTTTACTAGCGGGGGTGGGGAGACCCAGTACTTC. Its translation: CASSFTSGGGETQYF.

V is TRBV5-1 and J is TRBJ2-5; the D is unclear. This CDR3 spans 13 amino acids. V lost 2 bases to trimming and J lost 2 bases, with 7 bases between them. Looked up from germline, CDR1 is SGHRS and CDR2 is YFSETQ. This CDR3 reads CASSFAPQETQYF. DNA of the CDR3: TGCGCCAGCAGCTTTGCACCACAAGAGACCCAGTACTTC.

A few counts support this clonotype. V gene TRBV29-1 combines with J gene TRBJ1-1, with TRBD1 as a possible D gene (6 bases). The germline CDR1 and CDR2 sequences are SQVTM and ANQGSEA. The CDR3 has 13 amino acids. With 3 bases removed from V and 6 bases from J, the gap between germline ends came to 14 bases. CDR3: CSVDYQGQPEAFF. The CDR3 DNA reads TGCAGCGTTGACTACCAAGGACAGCCTGAAGCTTTCTTT.

This clonotype has just a few counts. V usage is TRBV24-1 and J usage is TRBJ2-1, with 7 positions matching TRBD1. Germline lookup yields CDR1 KGHDR and CDR2 SFDVKD. This CDR3 is built from 15 residues. Losses at the gene ends were 3 bases for V and 1 base for J; bases not matched to a gene: 2. The CDR3 DNA reads TGTGCCACCAGTGATGGGGGACAGTCCTACAATGAGCAGTTCTTC. Encoded protein: CATSDGGQSYNEQFF.

The chain is built from TRBV12-3 or TRBV12-4 and TRBJ2-2, with a weak D call TRBD2 (5 bases). The CDR3 has 14 amino acids. Deletions cut 5 bases from V and 3 bases from J, with 10 bases between. The chain's CDR3 is CASSPGIYTGELFF. The CDR3, as DNA: TGTGCCAGCAGTCCCGGGATTTACACCGGGGAGCTGTTTTTT.

The chain links TRBV6-5 to TRBJ1-2; 8 positions agree with TRBD1. CDR1 MNHEY and CDR2 SVGAGI come from the germline V gene. The CDR3 is made up of 17 amino acids. V lost 2 bases to trimming and J lost 4 bases; unmatched junction nucleotides: 12. The DNA for the CDR3 is TGTGCCAGCAGTTACGACAGGGGATCCTCTTTCGTCTATGGCTACACCTTC. It specifies CASSYDRGSSFVYGYTF.

Comment on this clonotype: With a much larger clone just one base away, this may be a read error. The genes are TRBV20-1 and TRBJ2-5, with 8 bases fitting TRBD2. Looked up from germline, CDR1 is DFQATT and CDR2 is SNEGSKA (reference sequence). The CDR3 has 13 amino acids. This chain's CDR3 is CSAGSSGQENQYF. DNA of the CDR3: TGCAGTGCCGGCTCTAGCGGGCAAGAGAACCAGTACTTC.